Here is one T cell receptor beta chain with its context. Its target is unknown. The data are from a study of shared clonotypes between healthy human individuals. Healthy and HIV-negative, the adult donors had no recent acute infections or vaccinations. Overall study findings and caveats: Depth of sequencing was expected to influence donor clonotype sharing.

Some clones are missing from TCRdb's copy, which holds only in-frame ones; the method was immunoSEQ multiplex PCR. Of about 510,000 clones listed, 60% to 80% were seen once; the top ten hold around an eighth. This TCR came from a woman in her forties in good health. Some clones in this sample may be carry-over from other donors' samples. The sequenced sample was PBMCs.

CDR3 DNA sequence: TGTGCCAGCAGCTTAGTGTCGGGAGTTTGGACCGGGGAGCTGTTTTTT. This encodes CASSLVSGVWTGELFF. The chain is built from TRBV7-2 and TRBJ2-2; D might be TRBD2 (6 bases). V lost 1 base and J 5 bases, leaving 14 bases between the germline ends. The germline CDR1 and CDR2 sequences are SGHTA and FQGNSA. The CDR3 has 16 amino acids.